This T cell receptor (beta chain) came from a study of blood T cell repertoires in COVID-19. The junction had 7 bases not matched to a gene; V was cut back by 3 bases and J by 0 bases. CDR1 is MNHEY, CDR2 SVGAGI, per germline. The CDR3 contains 16 residues. Assay used: immunoSEQ multiplex PCR; TCRdb lists only in-frame clones, some missing. Among a few hundred thousand clones listed, roughly nine tenths were seen once. The receptor comes from a woman younger than 30 in a cohort exposed to, infected with or recovered from COVID-19 (not recorded which). The sample consisted of PBMCs or T cells enriched from blood (not recorded which). This chain connects TRBV6-5 to TRBJ1-2, with 7 bases fitting TRBD1. CDR3 coding DNA: TGTGCCAGCAGTTATCAACCGGGACAGCCTAACTATGGCTACACCTTC. Translated, it gives CASSYQPGQPNYGYTF.